The T cell receptor (beta chain) under discussion was sequenced for a study of T cell responses to AZD1222 COVID-19 vaccine. Whole-study findings and limits: Most donors were white British, females outnumbered males, and clonal diversity was possibly underestimated.

Germline V gene lookup returns CDR1 ENHRY and CDR2 SYGVKD. Between the trimmed V and J ends, which lost 4 bases and 6 bases, there was a span of 15 bases. CDR3 length: 15 amino acids. Turning to this clone: The antigen remains undetermined.

Profiling relied on immunoSEQ multiplex PCR, and the TCRdb table lists in-frame clones only, not all of them. The sample has tens of thousands of clones, 85% to 95% seen once. J is TRBJ2-2 and V is TRBV10-3; possibly TRBD2 for D (7 bases). This receptor was obtained from an adult in good health. The sequencing here drew on peripheral blood, taken on day 0 of MenACWY control vaccination. CDR3 sequence reads: CAISARGGAPGELFF. The CDR3 DNA is TGTGCCATCAGTGCGAGGGGGGGCGCGCCCGGGGAGCTGTTTTTT.